The next 32 T cell receptor beta chains were all read from a single sample in a study of cytotoxic CD8 clonotypes in ibrutinib-treated CLL. Generated by immunoSEQ multiplex PCR, the TCRdb table keeps only in-frame clones and is missing some. The data contain approximately 67,000 clones, 80% of them singletons. The sequencing here drew on PBMCs, taken at disease progression, from a patient treated with ibrutinib. All receptors derive from a human donor with chronic lymphocytic leukemia.

The CDR3 here is CASSLLGVSPEEQFF. The CDR3 DNA reads TGTGCCAGCAGCTTGTTGGGAGTGTCCCCCGAGGAGCAGTTCTTC. The chain recombines TRBV5-4 with TRBJ2-1; possibly TRBD2 for D (5 bases). Germline V lookup: CDR1 SGHNT, CDR2 YYREEE (reference sequence). The length of the CDR3 is 15 residues. Trimming removed 1 base from V and 10 bases from J, with 18 bases in between.

This clone was seen only a few times. The chain carries TRBV11-2 and TRBJ2-5, with no clear D. This CDR3 contains 11 residues. From germline, CDR1 is SGHAT and CDR2 FQNNGV. V gave up 4 bases and J gave up 0 bases, with 0 bases separating them. The CDR3 coding sequence is TGTGCCAGCAGCTACCAAGAGACCCAGTACTTC. This sequence encodes CASSYQETQYF.

The chain links TRBV5-1 to TRBJ1-6, with a weak D call TRBD1 (6 bases). V lost 2 bases and J 7 bases, leaving 13 bases between the germline ends. CDR3 length: 15 amino acids. Germline CDR1 reads SGHRS; CDR2 reads YFSETQ. The CDR3, as DNA: TGCGCCAGCAGCTTAAGGAACAGGGTGAATTCACCCCTCCACTTT. Its translation: CASSLRNRVNSPLHF. Full variable domain (remainder filled in from reference TRBV5-1 and TRBJ1-6): KAGVTQTPRYLIKTRGQQVTLSCSPISGHRSVSWYQQTPGQGLQFLFEYFSETQRNKGNFPGRFSGRQFSNSRSEMNVSTLELGDSALYLCASSLRNRVNSPLHFGNGTRLTVT.

This sequence joins TRBV27 and TRBJ2-7, with TRBD2 as a possible D gene (5 bases). CDR3 size: 14 residues. The germline V gene encodes CDR1 MNHEY and CDR2 SMNVEV (reference sequence). Trimming took 6 bases from V and 7 from J, leaving 19 bases between them. In nucleotides, the CDR3 is TGTGCCAGCAGCATCCGGGGTGTGGCGGTGGAGCAGTACTTC. Translating it yields CASSIRGVAVEQYF.

A few counts support this clone. This chain uses TRBV5-1 with TRBJ2-1; D remains ambiguous. Germline V gene data show CDR1 as SGHRS and CDR2 as YFSETQ. Trimming left V 4 bases short and J 2 bases short, with 7 bases between. The CDR3 is made up of 13 amino acids. As DNA, the CDR3 is TGCGCCAGCAGCCCCCCCGCCTACAATGAGCAGTTCTTC. As protein: CASSPPAYNEQFF.

This sequence joins TRBV15 and TRBJ1-4; 8 bases map to TRBD1. The germline V gene has CDR1 LNHNV and CDR2 YYDKDF (reference sequence). This CDR3 has 15 residues. Trimming cost V 2 bases and J 6 bases; bases outside gene matches: 5. CDR3 coding DNA: TGTGCCACCAGCAGACCAGGGGGCCTTTATGAAAAACTGTTTTTT. The encoded protein is CATSRPGGLYEKLFF.

This clone was recorded once. This chain joins TRBV10-3 and TRBJ2-1; no definite D call. The CDR3 is made up of 15 amino acids. Germline V gives CDR1 ENHRY, CDR2 SYGVKD. With 0 bases removed from V and 7 bases from J, the gap between germline ends came to 13 bases. In DNA form, the CDR3 reads TGTGCCATCAGTGAGTCGGTGGGCGTGGGGAATGAGCAGTTCTTC. It translates to CAISESVGVGNEQFF.

In its sample, this clone was seen once. The chain's CDR3 is CASSSGRRRGGYYGYTF. In DNA, the CDR3 is TGTGCCAGCAGCTCCGGACGAAGGCGAGGAGGATACTATGGCTACACCTTC. This chain joins TRBV7-6 and TRBJ1-2; D unresolved. CDR3 size: 17 residues. The V gene's germline CDR1 is SGHVS and CDR2 FNYEAQ. Trimming stripped 4 bases from V and 3 bases from J, with 21 bases between.

Here the CDR3 DNA reads TGTGCCAGCAGGGAACAGGGAGGGGTAAACTATGGCTACACCTTC. Its translation: CASREQGGVNYGYTF. The genes are TRBV7-3 and TRBJ1-2; D might be TRBD1 (6 bases). Deletions cut 6 bases from V and 2 bases from J, with 16 bases between. The germline gives CDR1 SGHTA, CDR2 FQGTGA. This CDR3 is 15 amino acids long.

The rearrangement links TRBV5-6 to TRBJ2-7; D gene unclear. The germline gives CDR1 SGHDT, CDR2 YYEEEE. Trimming removed 4 bases from V and 1 base from J, with 12 bases in between. This CDR3 region has 14 residues. The CDR3 nucleotides are TGTGCCAGCAGCCTTGGGCACGGGTCCTACGAGCAGTACTTC. Residues: CASSLGHGSYEQYF.

In the case of this clone: The sample has other DNA sequences that encode this CDR3 too. The genes are TRBV11-2 and TRBJ1-3; no clear D gene. CDR1 is SGHAT and CDR2 is FQNNGV in the germline V gene. V gave up 3 bases and J gave up 4 bases, with 10 bases separating them. The CDR3 is made up of 14 amino acids. CDR3: CASSLAGSGNTIYF. DNA for the CDR3: TGTGCCAGCAGCTTGGCCGGTTCCGGAAACACCATATATTTT. Using reference TRBV11-2 and TRBJ1-3 for the parts outside the CDR3, the full variable domain is EAGVAQSPRYKIIEKRQSVAFWCNPISGHATLYWYQQILGQGPKLLIQFQNNGVVDDSQLPKDRFSAERLKGVDSTLKIQPAKLEDSAVYLCASSLAGSGNTIYFGEGSWLTVV.

This clone was detected once. The chain carries TRBV9 and TRBJ2-7; TRBD2 agrees at 8 bases. The germline gives CDR1 SGDLS, CDR2 YYNGEE. Trimming cost V 4 bases and J 4 bases; bases outside gene matches: 13. The CDR3 runs 16 residues. The CDR3 DNA sequence: TGTGCCAGCAGCCCGGGTTGGGTGACTAGCGAGTACGAGCAGTACTTC. Translated: CASSPGWVTSEYEQYF.

V usage is TRBV7-8 and J usage is TRBJ2-7; D could derive from TRBD1 or TRBD2 (7 bases each). Germline V gene sequence: CDR1 SGHVS, CDR2 FQNEAQ. The V end was cut by 5 bases, the J end by 2 bases, with 19 bases between. This CDR3 contains 16 residues. The CDR3 region is CASSTGGQVATYEQYF. The CDR3 DNA sequence: TGTGCCAGCAGCACGGGAGGACAGGTTGCAACCTACGAGCAGTACTTC.

This clone was detected only a few times. This chain uses TRBV6-5 with TRBJ2-2, with 8 bases lining up with TRBD2. Germline CDR1 and CDR2: MNHEY and SVGAGI. The CDR3 spans 15 residues. J gave up 5 bases and V 3 bases, and 5 bases lay outside the gene matches. CDR3 sequence: CASSYTSGSTGELFF. CDR3 in DNA: TGTGCCAGCAGTTATACTAGCGGCAGTACCGGGGAGCTGTTTTTT.

Only one count was recorded for this clone. The rearrangement uses TRBV19 and TRBJ1-6; D is unresolved. CDR3 length: 12 residues. Trimming took 7 bases from V and 6 from J, leaving 7 bases between them. Per the germline V gene, CDR1 is LNHDA and CDR2 is SQIVND (reference sequence). CDR3 sequence reads: CASTARNSPLHF. The CDR3, as DNA: TGTGCCAGTACTGCACGTAATTCACCCCTCCACTTT.

The chain uses TRBV29-1 and TRBJ2-2; 9 bases align to TRBD1. The CDR3 is 14 amino acids. Germline assignment: CDR1 SQVTM and CDR2 ANQGSEA. J gave up 6 bases and V 6 bases, and 8 bases lay outside the gene matches. This chain's CDR3 is CSVAGTGNSGELFF. The DNA of the CDR3 is TGCAGCGTGGCCGGGACAGGGAATTCCGGGGAGCTGTTTTTT.

The chain joins TRBV11-2 to TRBJ2-2, with 7 positions matching TRBD2. The germline V gene has CDR1 SGHAT and CDR2 FQNNGV. CDR3 size: 19 residues. Trimming cost V 7 bases and J 3 bases; bases outside gene matches: 20. The CDR3 DNA is TGTGCCAGCACCCATAATTCGCCCCATGCTAGCGGTCACACCGGGGAGCTGTTTTTT. This codes for CASTHNSPHASGHTGELFF.

The chain carries TRBV5-1 and TRBJ1-2; perhaps TRBD1 as D (5 bases). This CDR3 region has 15 residues. V gave up 4 bases and J gave up 4 bases, with 17 bases separating them. CDR1 and CDR2 from the germline V gene are SGHRS and YFSETQ. This CDR3 reads CASSLLGGRIYGYTF. Here the CDR3 DNA reads TGCGCCAGCAGCCTCCTCGGGGGGAGGATCTATGGCTACACCTTC. The full variable domain, rest sourced from reference TRBV5-1 and TRBJ1-2, is KAGVTQTPRYLIKTRGQQVTLSCSPISGHRSVSWYQQTPGQGLQFLFEYFSETQRNKGNFPGRFSGRQFSNSRSEMNVSTLELGDSALYLCASSLLGGRIYGYTFGSGTRLTVV.

Sample share makes this clone medium-sized (0.01 to 0.1%). V and J are TRBV6-1 and TRBJ2-2, with 7 nucleotides matching TRBD1. The CDR3 is made up of 16 amino acids. The trim removed 3 bases at V and 3 bases at J, leaving 7 bases unmatched. Germline V CDR1 and CDR2: MNHNS, SASEGT. Here the CDR3 reads CASSEGQDRHTGELFF. The CDR3 region has the DNA TGTGCCAGCAGTGAGGGCCAGGACAGGCACACCGGGGAGCTGTTTTTT.

The rearrangement links TRBV30 to TRBJ2-7, with 12 bases that match TRBD2. The CDR3 covers 16 residues. From germline, CDR1 is GTSNPN and CDR2 SVGIG (reference sequence). V lost 0 bases and J lost 3; bases outside the gene matches: 6. CDR3 nucleotides: TGTGCCTGGAGTGTACGACTAGCGGGAGCAGGCTACGAGCAGTACTTC. Its protein product is CAWSVRLAGAGYEQYF.

The chain recombines TRBV7-9 with TRBJ1-4; 8 bases agree with TRBD1. The length of the CDR3 is 15 residues. From germline, CDR1 is SEHNR and CDR2 FQNEAQ (reference sequence). V lost 4 bases, J lost 5 bases, and 6 bases stayed unmatched. CDR3 coding DNA: TGTGCCAGCAGCTCCGGACAGGGCGAAAATGAAAAACTGTTTTTT. Amino acids: CASSSGQGENEKLFF.

This clone was seen only once. V usage is TRBV27 and J usage is TRBJ2-1; TRBD2 aligns across 15 bases. The germline V gene has CDR1 MNHEY and CDR2 SMNVEV (reference sequence). The CDR3 has 15 residues. J gave up 8 bases and V 6 bases, and 5 bases lay outside the gene matches. The CDR3 coding sequence is TGTGCCAGCAGCCCGCGGACTAGCGGGGGGGATGAGCAGTTCTTC. Its translation: CASSPRTSGGDEQFF.

The gene calls are TRBV5-1 and TRBJ2-7, with D perhaps given as TRBD1 or TRBD2 (5 bases each). The CDR3 runs 12 residues. Germline V gene data show CDR1 as SGHRS and CDR2 as YFSETQ. V was trimmed by 2 bases and J by 9 bases, leaving 12 bases between them. The CDR3 protein is CASSFSRGVQYF. CDR3 sequence (DNA): TGCGCCAGCAGCTTCTCGAGGGGCGTGCAGTACTTC. The complete variable domain, with remaining parts taken from reference TRBV5-1 and TRBJ2-7, reads KAGVTQTPRYLIKTRGQQVTLSCSPISGHRSVSWYQQTPGQGLQFLFEYFSETQRNKGNFPGRFSGRQFSNSRSEMNVSTLELGDSALYLCASSFSRGVQYFGPGTRLTVT.

The gene calls are TRBV9 and TRBJ2-3; 9 bases are shared with TRBD2. The CDR3 loop spans 15 amino acids. The germline CDR1 and CDR2 sequences are SGDLS and YYNGEE. J was trimmed by 3 bases and V by 3 bases; bases with no gene match: 5. The CDR3 DNA reads as TGTGCCAGCAGCGCCGGGACTAGCAGGACAGATACGCAGTATTTT. Amino acids: CASSAGTSRTDTQYF.

V and J are TRBV7-9 and TRBJ1-6, with 7 nucleotides matching TRBD1. Germline values: CDR1 SEHNR, CDR2 FQNEAQ (reference sequence). Unmatched junction bases numbered 6, after V lost 5 bases and J lost 5 bases. This CDR3 contains 15 residues. The CDR3 DNA is TGTGCCAGCAGCGACTGGACAGGCGATAATTCACCCCTCCACTTT. It translates to CASSDWTGDNSPLHF.

The genes are TRBV27 and TRBJ1-2, with D uncertain. CDR3 length equals 16 residues. The germline CDR1 and CDR2 sequences are MNHEY and SMNVEV (reference sequence). V lost 0 bases and J 7 bases, leaving 18 bases between the germline ends. This CDR3 is CASSLSGARRAGGYTF. The CDR3 DNA is TGTGCCAGCAGTTTATCGGGCGCGCGGAGGGCGGGTGGCTACACCTTC.

In its sample, this clone was seen a few times. The chain combines TRBV30 with TRBJ2-3, with 10 bases matching TRBD2. The CDR3 sequence is 15 residues long. In germline, CDR1 is GTSNPN, CDR2 SVGIG (reference sequence). Germline trimming cut 6 bases from V and 0 bases from J; bases unmatched to any gene: 6. The CDR3, as DNA: TGTGCCTGTAGCGGGGGGCACGCTAGCACAGATACGCAGTATTTT. Protein: CACSGGHASTDTQYF. The entire variable domain, with the rest obtained from reference TRBV30 and TRBJ2-3, is as follows: SQTIHQWPATLVQPVGSPLSLECTVEGTSNPNLYWYRQAAGRGLQLLFYSVGIGQISSEVPQNLSASRPQDRQFILSSKKLLLSDSGFYLCACSGGHASTDTQYFGPGTRLTVL.

This clone was detected only once. The chain carries TRBV6-1 and TRBJ1-4, with D unresolved. V shed 4 bases and J shed 8 bases, with 5 bases lying between them. The CDR3 covers 11 residues. Germline loops: CDR1 MNHNS, CDR2 SASEGT. The DNA for the CDR3 is TGTGCCAGCAGTGTTTACGAAAAACTGTTTTTT. Translating it yields CASSVYEKLFF.

The chain employs TRBV6-1 and TRBJ1-3; D gene uncertain. The CDR3 consists of 15 residues. Trimming stripped 3 bases from V and 3 bases from J, with 12 bases between. Germline values: CDR1 MNHNS, CDR2 SASEGT. The CDR3 is CASSEKWGYGNTIYF. Written as DNA, the CDR3 is TGTGCCAGCAGTGAGAAGTGGGGATATGGAAACACCATATATTTT.

J is TRBJ1-5 and V is TRBV10-1; possible D gene TRBD1, 6 bases. The CDR3 is 13 residues long. V dropped 4 bases and J dropped 7 bases, with 11 bases sitting between them. Germline V gene sequence: CDR1 WNHNN, CDR2 SYGVQD (reference sequence). Here the CDR3 DNA reads TGCGCCAGCAGTGCGCAGGGGCACCAGCCCCAGCATTTT. It specifies CASSAQGHQPQHF.

V usage is TRBV10-2 and J usage is TRBJ1-2; D may be TRBD1 (5 bases). CDR3 length equals 15 residues. V was trimmed by 4 bases and J by 7 bases, leaving 19 bases between them. Germline V gene data show CDR1 as WSHSY and CDR2 as SAAADI. CDR3 DNA sequence: TGCGCCAGCAGTGGACCGGGACCCTGGAAGGGTGGCTACACCTTC. As protein: CASSGPGPWKGGYTF.

The V call is TRBV7-6, the J call TRBJ1-5; D ambiguous. The germline V and J ends were trimmed by 3 bases and 3 bases, with 12 bases remaining between them. The CDR3 contains 15 residues. Looked up from germline, CDR1 is SGHVS and CDR2 is FNYEAQ. The CDR3 loop reads CASSFSGGSNQPQHF. The CDR3, as DNA: TGTGCCAGCAGCTTTTCCGGTGGGTCCAATCAGCCCCAGCATTTT.